Shown below are 24 T cell receptor beta chains from a single sample sequenced in a study of identical twins. TCRdb ran MiXCR on the 5' RACE reads and lists one entry per CDR3 protein. The sample lists 250,000 or so distinct CDR3 sequences, 9.5% to 15% occurring once. These data also featured in a second study, about yellow fever vaccine responses in identical twins.

Material for sequencing was memory (CD45RO+) T cells sorted from blood. Receptors were obtained from a woman aged 18 to 35 in good health.

The V and J genes are TRBV2 and TRBJ1-6; 7 bases line up with TRBD1. The germline V gene has CDR1 SNHLY and CDR2 FYNNEI. V lost 7 bases to trimming and J lost 7 bases; unmatched junction nucleotides: 10. The CDR3 consists of 15 residues. For the CDR3, the DNA is TGTGCCAGCAATCCAACCGGGACAGAAAATTCACCCCTCCACTTT. Residues: CASNPTGTENSPLHF.

This clonotype was counted a few times. The gene calls are TRBV19 and TRBJ1-1; 7 positions match TRBD1. Germline V gene data show CDR1 as LNHDA and CDR2 as SQIVND (reference sequence). This CDR3 contains 19 residues. The V and J ends lost 1 base and 4 bases, in that order; junction bases with no gene match: 18. This CDR3 is CASSIAPLLTGERGTEAFF. CDR3 sequence (DNA): TGTGCCAGTAGTATAGCTCCACTCCTTACAGGGGAGAGAGGCACTGAAGCTTTCTTT.

This clonotype appeared a few times. The genes are TRBV20-1 and TRBJ1-1; TRBD1 matches 7 bases. The V gene end was trimmed by 5 bases and the J gene end by 4 bases; junction bases not matched to a gene: 10. From germline, CDR1 is DFQATT and CDR2 SNEGSKA (reference sequence). The CDR3 contains 14 residues. In DNA form, the CDR3 reads TGCAGTGCTCTGAGTGCGACAGGGATCACTGAAGCTTTCTTT. Amino acids: CSALSATGITEAFF.

A few counts support this clonotype. The J gene is TRBJ2-7, the V gene TRBV18; no reliable D call. The CDR3 totals 13 residues. The germline CDR1 and CDR2 sequences are KGHSH and LQKENI. The V end was cut by 4 bases, the J end by 7 bases, with 14 bases between. The CDR3 spells CASSRAGVGEQYF. CDR3 DNA sequence: TGTGCCAGCTCACGTGCCGGCGTGGGGGAGCAGTACTTC.

The chain joins TRBV18 to TRBJ2-7; D gene ambiguous. The CDR3 is 14 residues long. The germline V gene encodes CDR1 KGHSH and CDR2 LQKENI. Trimming shortened V by 0 bases and J by 6 bases, and 12 bases separated the two germline ends. The CDR3 sequence: CASSPPSPSREQYF. CDR3 in DNA: TGTGCCAGCTCACCACCGTCTCCTTCACGCGAGCAGTACTTC.

V usage is TRBV29-1 and J usage is TRBJ1-1, with unresolved D. Trimming removed 3 bases at V and 0 bases at J, with 5 bases between. Germline assignment: CDR1 SQVTM and CDR2 ANQGSEA. The CDR3 length is 12 residues. The CDR3 DNA reads as TGCAGCGTTGACCCAGTGAACACTGAAGCTTTCTTT. It specifies CSVDPVNTEAFF.

This CDR3 is CASSQLILGEQYF. The CDR3 DNA reads TGTGCCAGCAGCCAACTCATTTTGGGCGAGCAGTACTTC. The chain combines TRBV3-1 with TRBJ2-7; D is uncertain. The CDR3 length is 13 residues. CDR1 and CDR2 (germline): LGHDT, YNNKEL (reference sequence). V was shortened by 2 bases and J by 6 bases, with 11 bases between the two germline ends.

The chain combines TRBV20-1 with TRBJ2-1, with 8 bases matching TRBD1. V gave up 5 bases and J gave up 4 bases; unmatched junction bases: 10. The CDR3 sequence is 15 residues long. Per germline, CDR1 DFQATT and CDR2 SNEGSKA (reference sequence). The CDR3 DNA is TGCAGTGCTCGCCCCACAGGGGGAACATACAATGAGCAGTTCTTC. Its translation: CSARPTGGTYNEQFF.

The genes are TRBV7-2 and TRBJ2-3; 9 bases fit TRBD2. This CDR3 has 16 residues. J was trimmed by 8 bases and V by 1 base; bases with no gene match: 10. CDR1 and CDR2 (germline): SGHTA, FQGNSA. The CDR3 nucleotides are TGTGCCAGCAGCTTAGGCGCTAGCGGGGTTGATGGTACGCAGTATTTT. It yields the protein CASSLGASGVDGTQYF.

This clonotype has a handful of counts. The chain couples TRBV4-1 to TRBJ2-7, with TRBD1 matching over 9 bases. There are 13 residues in the CDR3. The germline gives CDR1 MGHRA, CDR2 YSYEKL. Unmatched junction bases numbered 7, after V lost 1 base and J lost 12 bases. The CDR3 region is CASSQGTGALRYF. For the CDR3, the DNA is TGCGCCAGCAGCCAAGGGACAGGGGCCTTGAGGTACTTC.

This sequence joins TRBV12-3 or TRBV12-4 and TRBJ2-1; TRBD1 matches 12 bases. The CDR3 is made up of 15 amino acids. V gave up 6 bases and J gave up 6 bases; unmatched junction bases: 6. The CDR3 loop reads CASSRLGQGANEQFF. In nucleotides, the CDR3 is TGTGCCAGCAGCCGGCTGGGACAGGGGGCCAATGAGCAGTTCTTC.

Ten or more counts support this clonotype. This chain's CDR3 is CASSFGSVGEQFF. The CDR3 DNA reads TGCGCCAGCAGCTTCGGGAGCGTCGGTGAGCAGTTCTTC. The gene calls are TRBV5-1 and TRBJ2-1; D possibly corresponds to TRBD2 (6 bases). Trimming left V 2 bases short and J 9 bases short, with 12 bases between. This CDR3 spans 13 amino acids. Germline V lookup: CDR1 SGHRS, CDR2 YFSETQ.

This clonotype was detected only a few times. V usage is TRBV7-6 and J usage is TRBJ2-3; tentatively, D is TRBD2 (5 bases). CDR1 is SGHVS, CDR2 FNYEAQ, per germline. Trimming shortened V by 1 base and J by 5 bases, and 13 bases separated the two germline ends. The CDR3 has 15 amino acids. CDR3 loop: CASSLGGAAGDTQYF. The CDR3 DNA sequence: TGTGCCAGCAGCTTAGGGGGAGCTGCAGGAGATACGCAGTATTTT. Drawing the rest from reference TRBV7-6 and TRBJ2-3, the complete variable domain is GAGVSQSPRYKVTKRGQDVALRCDPISGHVSLYWYRQALGQGPEFLTYFNYEAQQDKSGLPNDRFSAERPEGSISTLTIQRTEQRDSAMYRCASSLGGAAGDTQYFGPGTRLTVL.

V and J are TRBV7-8 and TRBJ2-2; 11 bases are a match to TRBD1. The CDR3 has 19 residues. The germline gives CDR1 SGHVS, CDR2 FQNEAQ. The ends lost 4 bases at V and 6 bases at J; junction bases unmatched: 16. For the CDR3, the DNA is TGTGCCAGCAGCTCGGGGACAGGGGGTGTTCTTCGAACGGCCGGGGAGCTGTTTTTT. It specifies CASSSGTGGVLRTAGELFF.

V usage is TRBV12-3 or TRBV12-4 and J usage is TRBJ2-2; the D is unclear. Trimming pared 5 bases from V and 3 bases from J, leaving 10 bases between. CDR3 length equals 14 residues. CDR3 sequence: CASSPHVYTGELFF. CDR3 coding DNA: TGTGCCAGCAGTCCACATGTCTACACCGGGGAGCTGTTTTTT.

This clonotype came up a few times. V and J are TRBV6-2 or TRBV6-3 and TRBJ2-1, with a tentative D call TRBD1 (6 bases). V dropped 8 bases and J dropped 6 bases, with 8 bases sitting between them. The germline CDR1 and CDR2 sequences are MNHEY and SVGEGT. The CDR3 contains 11 residues. CDR3 sequence: CASLQGNEQFF. The CDR3 DNA is TGTGCCAGCTTACAGGGCAATGAGCAGTTCTTC.

This clonotype was observed many times. The V and J genes are TRBV6-5 and TRBJ1-6; D gene unclear. Germline lookup yields CDR1 MNHEY and CDR2 SVGAGI. Trimming shortened V by 2 bases and J by 7 bases, and 9 bases separated the two germline ends. This CDR3 comprises 14 residues. As DNA, the CDR3 is TGTGCCAGCAGTTACGGGCAGATAAATTCACCCCTCCACTTT. This sequence encodes CASSYGQINSPLHF.

This clonotype has more than one count but fewer than ten. The junction shows a germline mismatch at one end, possibly a read error. V is TRBV7-2 and J is TRBJ2-3, with 9 bases lining up with TRBD2. This CDR3 is 18 amino acids long. CDR1 is SGHTA and CDR2 is FQGNSA in the germline V gene. The CDR3 DNA reads as TGTGCCAGCAGCCTAGCCCCTTTGGGACTAGCAGGGCAAGATACGCAGTATTTT. It codes for CASSLAPLGLAGQDTQYF.

The chain carries TRBV14 and TRBJ1-1; D is unresolved. This CDR3 has 15 amino acids. The V end lost 1 base, the J end lost 1 base, and 10 bases lay between the germline ends. The germline V gene encodes CDR1 SGHDN and CDR2 FVKESK. Written as DNA, the CDR3 is TGTGCCAGCAGCCAAGTCGGCCGGAAGAACACTGAAGCTTTCTTT. Translating it yields CASSQVGRKNTEAFF.

This clonotype was observed at least ten times. The rearrangement joins TRBV10-3 to TRBJ2-3, with 8 bases that match TRBD1. The J segment lost 3 bases and the V segment lost 6 bases, leaving 8 bases of the junction unmatched. CDR1 and CDR2 (germline): ENHRY, SYGVKD. The CDR3 covers 15 residues. This chain's CDR3 is CAISRGGQGTDTQYF. CDR3 DNA: TGTGCCATCAGCAGGGGAGGACAGGGTACAGATACGCAGTATTTT.

In this sample, this clonotype turned up many times. V gene TRBV6-2 or TRBV6-3 combines with J gene TRBJ2-1; 7 bases map to TRBD2. The germline gives CDR1 MNHEY, CDR2 SVGEGT. The CDR3 runs to 13 residues. The CDR3 DNA follows: TGTGTCAACGGGGAGGGAATGGGCAATGAGCAGTTCTTC. It translates to CVNGEGMGNEQFF.

There are a few counts of this clonotype. The V and J genes are TRBV15 and TRBJ2-1; 7 bases map to TRBD2. The CDR3 runs to 13 residues. The J segment lost 2 bases and the V segment lost 7 bases, leaving 2 bases of the junction unmatched. Germline-derived CDR1 and CDR2 are LNHNV and YYDKDF (reference sequence). The CDR3 region has the DNA TGTGCCACCACGAGCGGGACCTACAATGAGCAGTTCTTC. Its translation: CATTSGTYNEQFF.

This clonotype was observed a handful of times. The chain links TRBV9 to TRBJ2-6; D remains ambiguous. V lost 0 bases and J 2 bases, leaving 3 bases between the germline ends. CDR3 length: 14 amino acids. CDR1 and CDR2 from the germline V gene are SGDLS and YYNGEE. The CDR3 region is CASSVEPGANVLTF. For the CDR3, the DNA is TGTGCCAGCAGCGTAGAGCCTGGGGCCAACGTCCTGACTTTC.

The CDR3 DNA is TGTGCCAGCAGCTCCCCCCGCAGGGGAGGAAGCTACGAGCAGTACTTC. This translates into CASSSPRRGGSYEQYF. This sequence joins TRBV5-6 and TRBJ2-7, with D perhaps being TRBD1 or TRBD2 (6 bases each). The V and J ends lost 3 bases and 3 bases respectively, with 19 bases between them. This CDR3 is 16 amino acids long. Germline CDR1 SGHDT, CDR2 YYEEEE.